This is a list of T cell receptor beta chains from one sample in a study of post-analysis software for immune sequencing data. TCRdb called the PCR reads again in MiXCR, with one record for every CDR3 protein. The sample lists 700,000 to 900,000 distinct CDR3 sequences; under 60% were seen once. Source material: blood. The receptors originated from a girl aged 10 to 17 with multiple sclerosis. The CDR3 runs from the conserved cysteine through the conserved F or W. Fields, in order: J gene, D gene, clone size, V gene, CDR3 protein, CDR3 DNA. The D gene is left open where the match is weak. Part of the rows lack a size; the others show once, few, many or a class for expanded clones.

TRBJ2-3 | NA | NA | TRBV7-2 | CASSNRGPTDTQYF | TGTGCCAGCAGCAACCGGGGCCCCACAGATACGCAGTATTTT
TRBJ2-2 | NA | few | TRBV27 | CASSFETRSGELFF | TGTGCCAGCAGCTTCGAAACTAGATCCGGGGAGCTGTTTTTT
TRBJ2-3 | TRBD1 | NA | TRBV5-8 | CASSPGTGAPDTQYF | TGTGCCAGCAGCCCCGGGACAGGGGCCCCAGATACGCAGTATTTT
TRBJ2-7 | NA | NA | TRBV7-2 | CASSLGNGGGEQYF | TGTGCCAGCAGCTTAGGTAATGGGGGCGGCGAGCAGTACTTC
TRBJ2-1 | NA | NA | TRBV7-2 | CASSLGPNSYNEQFF | TGTGCCAGCAGCCTGGGACCAAACTCCTACAATGAGCAGTTCTTC
TRBJ2-1 | NA | NA | TRBV12-3/TRBV12-4 | CASSFEVYNEQFF | TGTGCCAGCAGTTTCGAGGTCTACAATGAGCAGTTCTTC
TRBJ2-2 | NA | NA | TRBV25-1 | CASHRATGELFF | TGTGCCAGCCACAGGGCCACCGGGGAGCTGTTTTTT
TRBJ2-7 | NA | NA | TRBV28 | CASRFKARVYEQYF | TGTGCCAGCAGGTTCAAGGCCAGGGTCTACGAGCAGTACTTC
TRBJ2-5 | TRBD1 | NA | TRBV7-9 | CASSLRDSGETQYF | TGTGCCAGCAGCTTAAGGGACAGTGGGGAGACCCAGTACTTC
TRBJ2-7 | NA | NA | TRBV20-1 | CSARTINYEQYF | TGCAGTGCTAGAACCATAAACTACGAGCAGTACTTC
TRBJ2-4 | NA | NA | TRBV6-6 | CASSYEGVFRGEQYF | TGTGCCAGCAGTTACGAGGGAGTATTCAGGGGTGAGCAGTACTTC
TRBJ1-5 | NA | NA | TRBV6-2/TRBV6-3 | CASSPGNRNQPQHF | TGTGCCAGCAGTCCGGGGAACCGTAATCAGCCCCAGCATTTT
TRBJ2-5 | NA | NA | TRBV14 | CASSRITWGEQYF | TGTGCCAGCAGCCGTATTACCTGGGGGGAGCAGTACTTC
TRBJ1-1 | NA | NA | TRBV12-3/TRBV12-4 | CASSLGRGTRMNTEAFF | TGTGCCAGCAGTTTGGGGAGGGGGACCCGCATGAACACTGAAGCTTTCTTT
TRBJ1-1 | TRBD1 | once | TRBV6-6 | CASKPGQGKTEAFF | TGTGCCAGCAAACCCGGACAGGGAAAAACTGAAGCTTTCTTT
TRBJ2-1 | NA | NA | TRBV20-1 | CSARVQYNEQFF | TGCAGTGCTAGAGTACAGTACAATGAGCAGTTCTTC
TRBJ1-4 | TRBD1 | NA | TRBV29-1 | CSVQGAGVTNEKLFF | TGCAGCGTTCAGGGGGCGGGCGTAACTAATGAAAAACTGTTTTTT